This T cell receptor (beta chain) was sequenced during a study of CXCR3-negative and CXCR3-positive naive CD8 T cells. The TRB libraries of cDNA were built by UMI-labeled 5' RACE. Following a re-call of the 5' RACE reads, TCRdb has one entry per CDR3 protein and lacks DNA. The sample totals roughly 100,000 distinct CDR3 sequences. CDR1 MDHEN and CDR2 SYDVKM come from the germline V gene. This CDR3 comprises 16 residues. Findings and caveats of the study: CXCR3-expressing naive cells carried TRB CDR3s more hydrophobic than those of CXCR3-negative naive cells. Surface CD5 matched across naive subsets, and TRB CDR3 properties served to infer TCR strength.

Naivety in CD8+ T cells corresponded to a CD45RO-CCR7+CD27+CD95- phenotype. To note about this clonotype: Its antigen is not identified.

The receptor comes from a human donor in good health. Some clones in this sample may be carry-over from other donors' samples. Sequenced input: naive CXCR3+ CD8+ T cells from blood. This sample's subset: CD45RO-CCR7+CD27+CD95- naive CD8+ T cells expressing CXCR3 (TNR3+). The chain links TRBV28 to TRBJ2-6; TCRdb returns TRBD1, unconfirmable since there is no DNA. The CDR3 here is CASSPGQPSGANVLTF. The variable domain in full, with the rest retrieved from reference TRBV28 and TRBJ2-6, is DVKVTQSSRYLVKRTGEKVFLECVQDMDHENMFWYRQDPGLGLRLIYFSYDVKMKEKGDIPEGYSVSREKKERFSLILESASTNQTSMYLCASSPGQPSGANVLTFGAGSRLTVL.